The 23 T cell receptor beta chains below were found in one sample sequenced in a study of blood T cell repertoires in COVID-19. The table came from immunoSEQ multiplex PCR; TCRdb's copy has only in-frame clones and leaves some out. The profile shows roughly 250,000 clones, 75% to 90% of them singletons. Sequencing was performed on peripheral blood. These receptors all come from a human donor in a cohort sampled during active COVID-19.

Many counts were recorded for this clone. In DNA, the CDR3 is TGTGCCAGCAGTTATTTTGGGACTAGCGGGGGCTTGTACGAGCAGTACTTC. Residues: CASSYFGTSGGLYEQYF. The J gene is TRBJ2-7, the V gene TRBV6-2 or TRBV6-3; 14 bases match TRBD2. V lost 3 bases, J lost 4 bases, and 8 bases stayed unmatched. The CDR3 contains 17 residues. Germline V gene data show CDR1 as MNHEY and CDR2 as SVGEGT.

The V gene is TRBV10-1, the J gene TRBJ2-5, with 9 positions matching TRBD1. The trim removed 6 bases at V and 0 bases at J, leaving 5 bases unmatched. This CDR3 has 15 amino acids. The germline V gene has CDR1 WNHNN and CDR2 SYGVQD (reference sequence). The CDR3 protein is CASRGDREDQETQYF. CDR3 sequence (DNA): TGCGCCAGCAGGGGGGACAGGGAGGACCAAGAGACCCAGTACTTC.

This sequence joins TRBV29-1 and TRBJ2-1, with 9 bases aligning to TRBD2. The CDR3 is made up of 16 amino acids. Germline V gene sequence: CDR1 SQVTM, CDR2 ANQGSEA. Trimming at V came to 1 base and at J to 3 bases, leaving 7 bases not matched to a gene. CDR3 sequence (DNA): TGCAGCGTTGAAGGGGTTAGCGGGAGCATCTACAATGAGCAGTTCTTC. Protein sequence: CSVEGVSGSIYNEQFF.

V usage is TRBV18 and J usage is TRBJ1-2; D is unresolved. This CDR3 has 13 residues. V was pared by 1 base and J by 2 bases, with 5 bases between. The germline gives CDR1 KGHSH, CDR2 LQKENI. The CDR3 region has the DNA TGTGCCAGCTCACCACAGAGCAACTATGGCTACACCTTC. Translated, it gives CASSPQSNYGYTF.

The chain carries TRBV29-1 and TRBJ1-2; D gene ambiguous. CDR1 is SQVTM, CDR2 ANQGSEA, per germline. Trimming took off 3 bases at V and 6 bases at J, with 14 bases between the two ends. The CDR3 spans 13 residues. The CDR3 DNA is TGCAGCGTTGAGAGGTTAATTACCAATGGCTACACCTTC. Its translation: CSVERLITNGYTF.

This clone was seen just once. This chain joins TRBV5-1 and TRBJ2-3; TRBD2 aligns across 9 bases. The ends lost 4 bases at V and 6 bases at J; junction bases unmatched: 12. CDR1 is SGHRS and CDR2 is YFSETQ in the germline V gene. The CDR3 totals 16 residues. As DNA, the CDR3 is TGCGCCAGCAGCCAACAAGGGGTAGCGGGAGCGGATACGCAGTATTTT. Translated: CASSQQGVAGADTQYF.

In nucleotides, the CDR3 is TGCGCCAGCAGCTTAAGCCAGAACACCGGGGAGCTGTTTTTT. As protein: CASSLSQNTGELFF. The J gene is TRBJ2-2, the V gene TRBV5-1, with D uncertain. The V gene lost 2 bases and the J gene lost 1 base, with 6 bases spanning the gap. Germline lookup yields CDR1 SGHRS and CDR2 YFSETQ. CDR3 length: 14 amino acids.

This chain uses TRBV5-1 with TRBJ1-1, with 7 bases fitting TRBD1. The length of the CDR3 is 13 residues. In germline, CDR1 is SGHRS, CDR2 YFSETQ. The V gene end was trimmed by 6 bases and the J gene end by 7 bases; junction bases not matched to a gene: 9. This CDR3 is CASIDRDLREAFF. CDR3 nucleotide sequence: TGCGCCAGCATCGACAGGGACCTGCGTGAAGCTTTCTTT.

The rearrangement links TRBV27 to TRBJ2-2, with D maybe TRBD2 (5 bases). The CDR3 covers 15 residues. The V gene lost 3 bases and the J gene lost 2 bases, with 10 bases spanning the gap. Germline CDR1 is MNHEY and CDR2 is SMNVEV (reference sequence). The CDR3 nucleotides read TGTGCCAGCAGTTTGCTTAGCGACAACACCGGGGAGCTGTTTTTT. It translates to CASSLLSDNTGELFF.

The chain uses TRBV11-3 and TRBJ2-3; TRBD2 matches 8 bases. With V trimmed by 3 bases and J by 1 base, 12 bases remained unmatched. The CDR3 totals 18 residues. Per the germline V gene, CDR1 is SGHNT and CDR2 is YENEEA. The CDR3 sequence is CASSFHGPSGSRTDTQYF. The CDR3, as DNA: TGTGCCAGCAGCTTCCATGGGCCTAGCGGGTCACGCACAGATACGCAGTATTTT. Together with reference TRBV11-3 and TRBJ2-3, the CDR3 gives the full variable domain: EAGVVQSPRYKIIEKKQPVAFWCNPISGHNTLYWYLQNLGQGPELLIRYENEEAVDDSQLPKDRFSAERLKGVDSTLKIQPAELGDSAVYLCASSFHGPSGSRTDTQYFGPGTRLTVL.

This chain links TRBV7-9 with TRBJ2-1; a weak D match, TRBD2 (6 bases). The CDR3 is 15 residues long. Trimming removed 5 bases at V and 7 bases at J, with 18 bases between. Germline-derived CDR1 and CDR2 are SEHNR and FQNEAQ (reference sequence). The CDR3 loop is CASSRDLGVMNEQFF. DNA for the CDR3: TGTGCCAGCAGCCGGGACTTGGGGGTGATGAATGAGCAGTTCTTC.

This chain uses TRBV12-3 or TRBV12-4 with TRBJ2-1; 7 bases align to TRBD1. The CDR3 is 13 amino acids. V shed 7 bases and J 7 bases; nucleotides not matched to a gene: 7. CDR3 bases: TGTGCCAGCAACCTCCGGGACAGAAATGAGCAGTTCTTC. Protein: CASNLRDRNEQFF.

This rearrangement joins TRBV6-6 to TRBJ1-2; 7 bases agree with TRBD1. Germline V gene sequence: CDR1 MNHNY, CDR2 SVGAGI (reference sequence). The CDR3 extends over 13 amino acids. The ends lost 8 bases at V and 6 bases at J; junction bases unmatched: 9. The CDR3 protein is CASGHGDRDGYTF. The CDR3 coding sequence is TGTGCCAGCGGACACGGTGACAGGGATGGCTACACCTTC.

Comment on this clone: Additional DNA sequences in this sample encode the identical CDR3. The chain joins TRBV6-5 to TRBJ1-2; weak D call: TRBD1 (6 bases). Germline V gene lookup returns CDR1 MNHEY and CDR2 SVGAGI. This CDR3 region has 13 residues. V lost 7 bases and J 4 bases, leaving 13 bases between the germline ends. Here the CDR3 reads CASIPTGTYGYTF. CDR3 in DNA: TGTGCCAGCATTCCGACAGGTACCTATGGCTACACCTTC.

In its sample, this clone was seen a few times. The chain has TRBV27 and TRBJ2-7, with D unclear. This CDR3 spans 13 amino acids. V was shortened by 3 bases and J by 6 bases, with 12 bases between the two germline ends. In germline, CDR1 is MNHEY, CDR2 SMNVEV (reference sequence). CDR3 in DNA: TGTGCCAGCAGTTTTGCCCCGCGTGTCGAGCAGTACTTC. The encoded protein is CASSFAPRVEQYF.

In nucleotides, the CDR3 is TGTGCCAGCAGCCCGACAGGGGCTCACGAGCAGTACTTC. This encodes CASSPTGAHEQYF. This chain joins TRBV16 and TRBJ2-7, with 8 bases identical to TRBD1. The CDR3 runs to 13 residues. Per the germline V gene, CDR1 is KGHSY and CDR2 is FQNENV. V shed 4 bases and J 5 bases; nucleotides not matched to a gene: 4.

The chain joins TRBV2 to TRBJ2-1; 15 nucleotides match TRBD2. This CDR3 is built from 15 residues. Germline V CDR1 and CDR2: SNHLY, FYNNEI. V shed 6 bases and J 7 bases; nucleotides not matched to a gene: 4. CDR3 nucleotides: TGTGCCAGCAGGTCCGGGACTAGCGGGAGGAATGAGCAGTTCTTC. Its protein product is CASRSGTSGRNEQFF.

The chain employs TRBV11-2 and TRBJ2-1; no clear D. Germline-derived CDR1 and CDR2 are SGHAT and FQNNGV. The CDR3 extends over 16 amino acids. V was clipped by 0 bases and J by 1 base, with 10 bases between them. CDR3 loop: CASSLDYRSSYNEQFF. The CDR3 region has the DNA TGTGCCAGCAGCTTAGATTACCGTAGTTCCTACAATGAGCAGTTCTTC.

The chain combines TRBV28 with TRBJ1-5; 8 bases agree with TRBD1. The CDR3 contains 12 residues. The junction had 5 bases not matched to a gene; V was cut back by 9 bases and J by 7 bases. The germline gives CDR1 MDHEN, CDR2 SYDVKM. CDR3 in amino acids: CASIDRGQPQHF. DNA of the CDR3: TGTGCCAGTATAGACAGGGGCCAGCCCCAGCATTTT.

This clone was counted a few times. The chain couples TRBV4-1 to TRBJ1-6; TRBD1 aligns across 10 bases. From germline, CDR1 is MGHRA and CDR2 YSYEKL. After removal of 6 bases from V and 10 bases from J, the junction contained 6 bases not matched to a gene. The CDR3 runs 14 residues. The CDR3 here is CASRQGQGISPLHF. In DNA, the CDR3 is TGCGCCAGCAGACAGGGACAGGGGATCTCACCCCTCCACTTT.

The gene calls are TRBV4-2 and TRBJ1-3; no reliable D call. The CDR3 runs to 16 residues. V dropped 0 bases and J dropped 0 bases, with 9 bases sitting between them. Germline loops: CDR1 LGHNA, CDR2 YNFKEQ. Here the CDR3 DNA reads TGTGCCAGCAGCCAAGAGGTGGGCAGCTCTGGAAACACCATATATTTT. This encodes CASSQEVGSSGNTIYF.

Concerning this clone itself: The same CDR3 arises from other DNA sequences in this sample as well. This chain links TRBV29-1 with TRBJ1-1; no definite D call. Germline V CDR1 and CDR2: SQVTM, ANQGSEA. Between the trimmed V and J ends, which lost 1 base and 5 bases, there was a span of 8 bases. CDR3 length equals 12 residues. CDR3 residues: CSVEGGGTEAFF. Here the CDR3 DNA reads TGCAGCGTTGAAGGGGGAGGGACTGAAGCTTTCTTT. Filled out from reference TRBV29-1 and TRBJ1-1, the complete variable domain reads SAVISQKPSRDICQRGTSLTIQCQVDSQVTMMFWYRQQPGQSLTLIATANQGSEATYESGFVIDKFPISRPNLTFSTLTVSNMSPEDSSIYLCSVEGGGTEAFFGQGTRLTVV.

This sequence joins TRBV18 and TRBJ1-2; TRBD1 matches at 11 bases. The CDR3 contains 17 residues. Germline V lookup: CDR1 KGHSH, CDR2 LQKENI. V gave up 2 bases and J gave up 3 bases; unmatched junction bases: 8. The CDR3 sequence is CASSPVDRGLLDYGYTF. CDR3 DNA: TGTGCCAGCTCACCAGTGGACAGGGGGCTATTGGACTATGGCTACACCTTC.